This T cell receptor (beta chain) was retrieved from a study of tumor and adjacent non-tumor tissue in lung cancer. Whole-study context: Patients comprised about a dozen adenocarcinoma, 2 squamous cell carcinoma and 1 small cell lung cancer.

The library came from three nested PCR rounds adapted from ARM-PCR protocols. TCRdb reanalysed the multiplex PCR reads using MiXCR and keeps one entry per CDR3 protein. The sample has about 110,000 distinct CDR3 sequences; about 87% are singletons. On this clonotype: Since a much larger clone is just one base distant, this may be a read error.

CDR1 SNHLY and CDR2 FYNNEI come from the germline V gene. This CDR3 contains 16 residues. Trimming removed 4 bases at V and 6 bases at J, with 22 bases between. This sample's RNA came from whole unsorted tissue. The rearrangement joins TRBV2 to TRBJ2-7; TRBD1 or TRBD2 may be the D gene (5 bases each). The clonotype comes from a man aged 65 to 79 with non-small cell lung cancer. The sequencing sample was made of lung tumor tissue. CDR3: CASSGGFGKRGGEQYF. As DNA, the CDR3 is TGTGCCAGCAGTGGGGGGTTTGGAAAGAGGGGCGGCGAGCAGTACTTC.